This is a list of T cell receptor beta chains from one sample in a study of somatic mutations in cytotoxic T cells in rheumatoid arthritis. Some clones are missing from TCRdb's copy, which holds only in-frame ones; the method was immunoSEQ multiplex PCR. Of several thousand clones in the sample, 70% to 80% were seen once. Here the sequenced sample was CD8+ T cells sorted from blood, taken at a follow-up visit. Every receptor here comes from a woman in her 70s with rheumatoid arthritis. Both conserved end residues are part of each CDR3. Fields, in order: J gene, V gene, clone size, CDR3 protein. Size values are once, few and many counts, or a class for expanded clones, and some rows have none.

TRBJ1-1,TRBV19,-,CASSIPGMTTEAFF
TRBJ2-2,TRBV19,few,CASSWTSEYTGELFF
TRBJ2-6,TRBV19,-,CASSMTGVASATGANVLTF
TRBJ1-2,TRBV7-9,-,CASSAPGQPSGYTF
TRBJ1-3,TRBV6-1,-,CASSAQGPGNTIYF
TRBJ2-5,TRBV6-6,-,CASSYGETQYF
TRBJ2-7,TRBV4-1,-,CASSQERSDGLTYEQYF
TRBJ2-7,TRBV27,-,CASSINRAYEQYF
TRBJ2-3,TRBV7-8,-,CASTPLGPRDTQYF
TRBJ2-3,TRBV28,-,CASSLGTGANWGDTQYF
TRBJ2-1,TRBV5-1,-,CASSSEGQYNEQFF
TRBJ2-7,TRBV7-9,-,CASSSAGTHPYEQYF
TRBJ2-3,TRBV10-2,-,CASSEGLAAITYNTDTQYF
TRBJ1-5,TRBV28,-,CASSLIQGTIKTVNQPQHF
TRBJ1-5,TRBV2,-,CASSEGGQTRNQPQHF
TRBJ2-2,TRBV13,-,CASVAGPGELFF
TRBJ2-1,TRBV4-1,-,CASSQDLPSRARNEQFF
TRBJ1-1,TRBV2,-,CATTGGLNTEAFF
TRBJ1-1,TRBV6-1,-,CASTAGGYRNTEAFF
-,TRBV15,-,CATSGAGSYEQYF
TRBJ2-1,TRBV2,-,CASSEGLGGEQFF
TRBJ2-1,TRBV6-4,-,CASSARDRDLSEQFF
TRBJ2-3,TRBV5-1,-,CASSPQRSRVGGSDTQYF
TRBJ1-2,TRBV21-1,once,CASSNRTGEGNYGYTF
TRBJ2-7,TRBV6-1,-,CASKYRDSSYEQYF
TRBJ1-5,TRBV15,-,CATSRDQGNQPQHF
TRBJ1-1,TRBV6-4,medium-sized,CASSDSRDVGTEAFF
TRBJ2-2,TRBV7-6,-,CASNQAAGLITGELFF
TRBJ2-5,TRBV6-6,-,CASSPGLALPRETQYF
TRBJ2-3,TRBV9,medium-sized,CASSVGWGRSDTQYF
TRBJ1-4,TRBV2,few,CASDGEKLFF
TRBJ2-7,TRBV6-1,-,CASSEAGTELTYEQYF
TRBJ2-3,TRBV5-1,-,CASSPGPGLAGAEGTDTQYF
TRBJ2-5,TRBV7-9,once,CASSPGTAYQETQYF
TRBJ2-3,TRBV11-2,-,CASSLEIGRGKRDTQYF
TRBJ2-7,TRBV5-1,-,CASSGDRGPYEQYF
TRBJ2-6,TRBV27,-,CASSFTPGQGTGANVLTF
TRBJ1-2,TRBV7-9,-,CASSLDRAFFYGYTF
TRBJ2-1,TRBV15,-,CATSRERAGPWGEQFF
TRBJ2-3,TRBV19,-,CASSSGARDTQYF
TRBJ1-1,TRBV11-1,-,CASSWGQGNTEAFF
TRBJ2-5,TRBV6-1,-,CASRLAGGRRETQYF
TRBJ2-5,TRBV9,-,CASGTDKYF
TRBJ2-7,TRBV7-6,-,CASSWRDGGEQYF